Below, 19 T cell receptor beta chains from the same sample are listed, as sequenced in a study of OX40 agonist ivuxolimab in advanced cancers. Produced via immunoSEQ multiplex PCR; TCRdb's table is partial and in-frame only. The table has some 95,000 clones, approximately 90% seen once; the top ten hold 0.4% to 0.55%. This sample comprised CD4+ or CD8+ T cells sorted from blood, obtained in a trial of the OX40 agonist ivuxolimab. The receptors were sampled from an adult with an advanced solid tumor such as melanoma, head and neck, liver or kidney cancer.

The V call is TRBV2, the J call TRBJ2-3, with D possibly TRBD2 on 7 matching bases. The CDR3 totals 17 residues. Trimming took 3 bases from V and 0 from J, leaving 16 bases between them. The germline V gene has CDR1 SNHLY and CDR2 FYNNEI. CDR3 sequence (DNA): TGTGCCAGCAGTGAGAGTTTCAGGGGAGGGAGCACAGATACGCAGTATTTT. Its translation: CASSESFRGGSTDTQYF.

The genes are TRBV2 and TRBJ1-2, with D possibly being TRBD1 (6 bases). Trimming cost V 6 bases and J 2 bases, with 13 bases left between them. Germline V gene sequence: CDR1 SNHLY, CDR2 FYNNEI. The CDR3 totals 14 residues. The CDR3 spells CASSQGNLNYGYTF. DNA for the CDR3: TGTGCCAGCAGCCAGGGGAATTTGAACTATGGCTACACCTTC.

J is TRBJ2-3 and V is TRBV19; 8 bases match TRBD1. Germline V gene lookup returns CDR1 LNHDA and CDR2 SQIVND (reference sequence). CDR3 length equals 15 residues. Losses at the gene ends were 4 bases for V and 5 bases for J; bases not matched to a gene: 8. CDR3 in amino acids: CASSRQGRRIDTQYF. The CDR3 region has the DNA TGTGCCAGTAGTAGACAGGGGCGACGCATAGATACGCAGTATTTT. The variable domain in full, completed from reference TRBV19 and TRBJ2-3, reads DGGITQSPKYLFRKEGQNVTLSCEQNLNHDAMYWYRQDPGQGLRLIYYSQIVNDFQKGDIAEGYSVSREKKESFPLTVTSAQKNPTAFYLCASSRQGRRIDTQYFGPGTRLTVL.

This rearrangement joins TRBV29-1 to TRBJ1-1; D is possibly TRBD1 (5 bases). Germline-derived CDR1 and CDR2 are SQVTM and ANQGSEA. The CDR3 runs 14 residues. The ends were cut back, 3 bases at V and 1 base at J, with 12 bases in the middle. Here the CDR3 reads CSVDRGWENTEAFF. CDR3 nucleotides: TGCAGCGTTGATAGGGGATGGGAGAACACTGAAGCTTTCTTT.

This clone was picked up one time. V gene TRBV6-5 combines with J gene TRBJ1-3; tentatively, D is TRBD1 (6 bases). Trimming took 6 bases from V and 4 from J, leaving 13 bases between them. There are 14 residues in the CDR3. Germline V gives CDR1 MNHEY, CDR2 SVGAGI. The CDR3 here is CASSLTGRGNTIYF. The CDR3 DNA reads as TGTGCCAGCAGCCTGACAGGTAGAGGAAACACCATATATTTT.

The V call is TRBV12-2, the J call TRBJ2-3. TRBV12-2 is deemed a pseudogene. CDR3 length equals 14 residues. The DNA for the CDR3 is TGTGCAAGTCGCCGGACCGATAGCACAGATACGCAGTATTTT. Protein sequence: CASRRTDSTDTQYF.

This clone has only a few counts. The chain is built from TRBV5-4 and TRBJ1-1; 7 nucleotides agree with TRBD1. This CDR3 has 19 residues. In germline, CDR1 is SGHNT, CDR2 YYREEE (reference sequence). V shed 0 bases and J 0 bases; nucleotides not matched to a gene: 14. The CDR3 here is CASSLGTRGIFSVNTEAFF. The CDR3 region has the DNA TGTGCCAGCAGCTTGGGGACCAGGGGGATTTTTAGTGTGAACACTGAAGCTTTCTTT. Together with reference TRBV5-4 and TRBJ1-1, the CDR3 gives the full variable domain: ETGVTQSPTHLIKTRGQQVTLRCSSQSGHNTVSWYQQALGQGPQFIFQYYREEENGRGNFPPRFSGLQFPNYSSELNVNALELDDSALYLCASSLGTRGIFSVNTEAFFGQGTRLTVV.

The chain is built from TRBV7-6 and TRBJ2-2; the match to TRBD1 covers 8 bases. The V and J ends lost 5 bases and 2 bases, in that order; junction bases with no gene match: 7. Germline V gives CDR1 SGHVS, CDR2 FNYEAQ. CDR3 length: 16 amino acids. The CDR3 nucleotides read TGTGCCAGCAGCGCGCGACAGGGGATAAACACCGGGGAGCTGTTTTTT. Translating gives CASSARQGINTGELFF.

The chain couples TRBV6-1 to TRBJ1-6; D might be TRBD1 (6 bases). The germline gives CDR1 MNHNS, CDR2 SASEGT. V gave up 6 bases and J gave up 7 bases, with 16 bases separating them. This CDR3 comprises 15 residues. The CDR3 sequence is CASSDPRGLNSPLHF. In DNA, the CDR3 is TGTGCCAGCAGCGACCCCAGGGGATTGAATTCACCCCTCCACTTT.

The gene calls are TRBV6-6 and TRBJ2-7; tentatively, D is TRBD2 (7 bases). Trimming removed 5 bases at V and 5 bases at J, with 22 bases between. CDR3 size: 16 residues. CDR1 is MNHNY, CDR2 SVGAGI, per germline (reference sequence). CDR3 DNA sequence: TGTGCCAGCAGTGGGGGGGCAGGGAGGTTCGTCGACGAGCAGTACTTC. It codes for CASSGGAGRFVDEQYF.

This rearrangement joins TRBV6-5 to TRBJ2-1; 12 bases are shared with TRBD2. Trimming removed 6 bases from V and 6 bases from J; junction bases left unmatched: 6. This CDR3 comprises 15 residues. Germline-derived CDR1 and CDR2 are MNHEY and SVGAGI. CDR3 amino acids: CASSRLAGAPNEQFF. CDR3 coding DNA: TGTGCCAGCAGCAGACTAGCGGGGGCCCCCAATGAGCAGTTCTTC.

The rearrangement uses TRBV28 and TRBJ1-5; D ambiguous. V was cut by 7 bases and J by 4 bases, with 14 bases left in between. The CDR3 has 14 amino acids. Germline-derived CDR1 and CDR2 are MDHEN and SYDVKM. CDR3 amino acids: CASNEPWGNQPQHF. In nucleotides, the CDR3 is TGTGCCAGCAACGAACCCTGGGGTAATCAGCCCCAGCATTTT.

The V gene is TRBV10-3, the J gene TRBJ2-2; a possible D gene is TRBD2 (5 bases). V was pared by 0 bases and J by 6 bases, with 14 bases between. The CDR3 consists of 16 residues. CDR1 is ENHRY, CDR2 SYGVKD, per germline. The CDR3 sequence is CAISESGLGDPGELFF. The CDR3, as DNA: TGTGCCATCAGTGAGTCCGGGCTCGGGGATCCCGGGGAGCTGTTTTTT.

This chain joins TRBV19 and TRBJ1-2, with a weak D call TRBD1 (6 bases). This CDR3 has 14 amino acids. Germline CDR1 LNHDA, CDR2 SQIVND (reference sequence). Trimming pared 7 bases from V and 6 bases from J, leaving 18 bases between. The CDR3 DNA reads as TGTGCCAGTACCATACTGGGGGCGCGTAATGGCTACACCTTC. This sequence encodes CASTILGARNGYTF.

CDR3 sequence reads: CASGGLANSGEQYF. CDR3 in DNA: TGTGCCAGCGGCGGGTTGGCCAACTCGGGGGAGCAGTACTTC. The gene calls are TRBV6-6 and TRBJ2-7; tentatively, D is TRBD2 (5 bases). The CDR3 contains 14 residues. Germline V CDR1 and CDR2: MNHNY, SVGAGI (reference sequence). V lost 8 bases, J lost 7 bases, and 21 bases lay in between.

The chain carries TRBV19 and TRBJ2-5; TRBD1 matches 10 bases. Germline V lookup: CDR1 LNHDA, CDR2 SQIVND (reference sequence). V lost 10 bases, J lost 1 base, and 6 bases stayed unmatched. This CDR3 region has 14 residues. The CDR3 here is CATRRDRGQETQYF. CDR3 nucleotide sequence: TGTGCCACCCGAAGGGACAGGGGCCAAGAGACCCAGTACTTC.

In its sample, this clone was seen once. The J gene is TRBJ1-2, the V gene TRBV27, with TRBD1 identical over 9 bases. The germline V gene encodes CDR1 MNHEY and CDR2 SMNVEV (reference sequence). The J segment lost 0 bases and the V segment lost 5 bases, leaving 7 bases of the junction unmatched. The CDR3 is 16 amino acids. The CDR3 reads CASSPGTGRTNYGYTF. CDR3 in DNA: TGTGCCAGCAGTCCAGGGACAGGGAGGACTAACTATGGCTACACCTTC.

This chain connects TRBV7-8 to TRBJ2-3, with D tentatively TRBD2 (5 bases). Per germline, CDR1 SGHVS and CDR2 FQNEAQ. The CDR3 runs to 13 residues. The V end was cut by 5 bases, the J end by 8 bases, with 14 bases between. In DNA, the CDR3 is TGTGCCAGCAGCCAGAGACGAGAGGGTACGCAGTATTTT. It encodes CASSQRREGTQYF.

This chain uses TRBV2 with TRBJ2-5; D uncertain. The germline V gene has CDR1 SNHLY and CDR2 FYNNEI. V was cut by 6 bases and J by 7 bases, with 12 bases left in between. This CDR3 has 12 residues. The DNA of the CDR3 is TGTGCCAGCAGACCAACCCTCGGGACCCAGTACTTC. It translates to CASRPTLGTQYF.